The text below deals with one T cell receptor (beta chain). Ages ranged from roughly 18 to 100 years, with residence in about 24 US areas. Self-reported history from a screening survey and questionnaire set each donor's cohort. The data were taken from a study of blood T cell repertoires in COVID-19. Study at large: Sources were T cells, B-cell-depleted T cells, or PBMCs; the material itself was cDNA or gDNA.

This CDR3 is 16 amino acids long. With 3 bases clipped from V and 0 bases from J, the junction kept 4 bases outside the gene matches. Per the germline V gene, CDR1 is LNHDA and CDR2 is SQIVND (reference sequence). Using immunoSEQ multiplex PCR, the repertoire was profiled, and TCRdb retains in-frame clones only, with some absent. The table includes approximately 270,000 clones, just under 90% detected once. The sequencing sample was made of PBMCs or T cells enriched from blood (not recorded which). The rearrangement uses TRBV19 and TRBJ1-3, with TRBD1 identical over 8 bases. The receptor comes from a woman aged 25 to 39 with acute COVID-19. CDR3 in amino acids: CASSMGQDFSGNTIYF. CDR3 sequence (DNA): TGTGCCAGTAGTATGGGACAGGACTTCTCTGGAAACACCATATATTTT.